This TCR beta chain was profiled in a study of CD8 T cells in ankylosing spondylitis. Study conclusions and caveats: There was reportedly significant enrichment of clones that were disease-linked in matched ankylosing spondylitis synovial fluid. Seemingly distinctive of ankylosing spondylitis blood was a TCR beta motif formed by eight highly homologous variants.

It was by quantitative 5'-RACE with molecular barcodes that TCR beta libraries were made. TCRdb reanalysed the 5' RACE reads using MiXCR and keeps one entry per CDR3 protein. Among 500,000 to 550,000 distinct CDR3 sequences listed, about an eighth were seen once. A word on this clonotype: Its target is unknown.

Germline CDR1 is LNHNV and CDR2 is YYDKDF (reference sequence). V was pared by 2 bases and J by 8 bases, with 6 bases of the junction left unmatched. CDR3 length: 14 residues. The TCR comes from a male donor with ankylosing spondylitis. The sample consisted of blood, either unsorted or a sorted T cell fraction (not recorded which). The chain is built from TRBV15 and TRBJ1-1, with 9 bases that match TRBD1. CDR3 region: CATSRKGTGIEAFF. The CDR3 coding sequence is TGTGCCACCAGCAGAAAAGGGACAGGGATCGAAGCTTTCTTT. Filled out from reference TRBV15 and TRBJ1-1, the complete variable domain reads DAMVIQNPRYQVTQFGKPVTLSCSQTLNHNVMYWYQQKSSQAPKLLFHYYDKDFNNEADTPDNFQSRRPNTSFCFLDIRSPGLGDTAMYLCATSRKGTGIEAFFGQGTRLTVV.